Here is one TCR beta chain with its context. The sample originates from a study of blood T cell repertoires in COVID-19. Looking at the study overall: Sites in the United States, Italy and Spain provided acute and convalescent COVID-19 samples. Sources were T cells, B-cell-depleted T cells, or PBMCs; the material itself was cDNA or gDNA.

V lost 5 bases, J lost 5 bases, and 10 bases stayed unmatched. The CDR3 contains 15 residues. In germline, CDR1 is LNHDA, CDR2 SQIVND (reference sequence). In the authors' methods: By means of reference gene primer amplification, nucleated cell counts were estimated. Repertoires were generated with immunoSEQ multiplex PCR, while TCRdb's copy carries only in-frame clones and drops some. V and J calls and clone size are as listed in that table; D and trimming were resolved from the DNA. The table lists 200,000 to 300,000 clones, 90% of them singletons. V is TRBV19 and J is TRBJ1-1; 8 bases are a match to TRBD1. Source material: peripheral blood. The receptor's source is a woman aged 40 to 50 with acute or convalescent COVID-19. CDR3 bases: TGTGCCAGTAGTGAGATCGGACAGGGTCGGACTGAAGCTTTCTTT. It encodes CASSEIGQGRTEAFF.